One sample yielded the 6 T cell receptor beta chains listed below, sequenced in a study of CD8 T cells in Susac syndrome (dated 2019 in TCRdb). Library preparation employed the immunoSEQ multiplex PCR assay. RNA was extracted with the RNeasy kit and about 0.5 to 1 ug was reverse transcribed using random hexamers. TCRdb redid the processing of the public reads, applying fastp at Q25 and MiXCR, and retained in-frame beta chains. Rows matching on CDR3 protein sequence are summarized as one entry with the most common DNA and genes. The sample table lists some 400,000 distinct CDR3 sequences, more than 70% of them with a count of one. The top ten clones comprise 0.09% to 0.15% of the sample. Sequenced sample: CD8+ T cells from PBMCs. The receptors originated from a human donor with multiple sclerosis.

The CDR3 nucleotides read TGTGCCAGCAGCTCCCACCGGGACAACCAAGAGACCCAGTACTTC. This encodes CASSSHRDNQETQYF. This chain connects TRBV7-3 to TRBJ2-5; perhaps TRBD1 as D (6 bases). Germline CDR1 and CDR2: SGHTA and FQGTGA. The CDR3 has 15 residues. With 4 bases removed from V and 0 bases from J, the gap between germline ends came to 12 bases.

The chain employs TRBV5-1 and TRBJ1-1; D is unresolved. The CDR3 covers 12 residues. CDR1 and CDR2 (germline): SGHRS, YFSETQ. Trimming took off 4 bases at V and 0 bases at J, with 4 bases between the two ends. As DNA, the CDR3 is TGCGCCAGCAGCCATTTGAACACTGAAGCTTTCTTT. As protein: CASSHLNTEAFF.

The V and J genes are TRBV7-9 and TRBJ2-1; 8 bases are a match to TRBD2. V dropped 5 bases and J dropped 4; count of bases not matched to a gene: 10. The CDR3 is 16 amino acids. CDR1 and CDR2 (germline): SEHNR, FQNEAQ (reference sequence). The CDR3 loop reads CASSTPSGSSYNEQFF. CDR3 nucleotide sequence: TGTGCCAGCAGCACGCCAAGCGGGAGTTCATACAATGAGCAGTTCTTC.

The chain carries TRBV10-3 and TRBJ1-2; D possibly corresponds to TRBD1 (6 bases). CDR1 is ENHRY, CDR2 SYGVKD, per germline. V lost 6 bases to trimming and J lost 4 bases, with 12 bases between them. This CDR3 is built from 13 residues. The CDR3: CAIRDSSIYGYTF. As DNA, the CDR3 is TGTGCCATCAGGGACAGCTCGATCTATGGCTACACCTTC.

The chain is built from TRBV5-1 and TRBJ2-2; possible D gene TRBD1, 6 bases. V shed 4 bases and J shed 1 base, with 11 bases lying between them. Germline CDR1 SGHRS, CDR2 YFSETQ. CDR3 length: 15 residues. CDR3 amino acids: CASSLGQLNTGELFF. In DNA, the CDR3 is TGCGCCAGCAGCCTCGGACAGCTGAACACCGGGGAGCTGTTTTTT.

This clonotype was seen only once. The chain is built from TRBV27 and TRBJ2-1, with a possible D match to TRBD1 (6 bases). This CDR3 has 14 amino acids. Trimming removed 7 bases from V and 4 bases from J, with 14 bases in between. CDR1 is MNHEY and CDR2 is SMNVEV in the germline V gene (reference sequence). DNA of the CDR3: TGTGCCAGCACCCCAGGCCAGGGGTACAATGAGCAGTTCTTC. This encodes CASTPGQGYNEQFF.